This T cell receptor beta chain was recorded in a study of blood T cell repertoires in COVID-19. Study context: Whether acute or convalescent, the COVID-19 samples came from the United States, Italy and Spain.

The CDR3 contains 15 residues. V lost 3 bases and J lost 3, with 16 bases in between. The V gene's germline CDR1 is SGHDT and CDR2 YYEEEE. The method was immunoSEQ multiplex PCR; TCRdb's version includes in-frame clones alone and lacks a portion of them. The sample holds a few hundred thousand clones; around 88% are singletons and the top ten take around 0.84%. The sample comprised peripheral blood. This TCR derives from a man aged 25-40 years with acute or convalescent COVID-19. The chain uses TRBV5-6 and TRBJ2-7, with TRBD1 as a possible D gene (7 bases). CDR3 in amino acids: CASSSAAGQRYEQYF. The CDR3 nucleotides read TGTGCCAGCAGCTCCGCCGCGGGACAGCGCTACGAGCAGTACTTC.